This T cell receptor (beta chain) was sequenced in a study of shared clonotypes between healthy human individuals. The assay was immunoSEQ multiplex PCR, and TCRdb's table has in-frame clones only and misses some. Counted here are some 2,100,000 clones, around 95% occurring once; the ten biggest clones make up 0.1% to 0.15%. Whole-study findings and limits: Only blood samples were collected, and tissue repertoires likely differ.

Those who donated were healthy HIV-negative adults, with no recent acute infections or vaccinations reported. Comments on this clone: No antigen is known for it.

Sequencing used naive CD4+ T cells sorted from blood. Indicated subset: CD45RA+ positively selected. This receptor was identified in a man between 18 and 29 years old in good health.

The CDR3 DNA follows: TGCGCCTCCAAAAATGCAACTAATGAAAAACTGTTTTTT. Its translation: CASKNATNEKLFF. This chain uses TRBV5-1 with TRBJ1-4; D not certain. The V gene lost 10 bases and the J gene lost 0 bases, with 10 bases spanning the gap. This CDR3 comprises 13 residues. In germline, CDR1 is SGHRS, CDR2 YFSETQ.